This passage covers 14 T cell receptor beta chains from one sample sequenced in a study of regulatory T cells in long-lasting Graves disease. Construction of the TCR beta libraries employed iRepertoire HTBI primers in conjunction with Arm-PCR of CDR3 regions. Each CDR3 protein gets one entry after TCRdb re-called the multiplex PCR reads with MiXCR. The sample has hundreds of thousands of distinct CDR3 sequences; roughly 15% are singletons. Time point defined: newly diagnosed GD, antithyroid drugs for less than 3 months. The authors made the TCR library using RNA they extracted from PBMCs. These records were also assigned to another study, of T cells in Graves' hyperthyroidism and ophthalmopathy.

The specimen was peripheral blood mononuclear cells (PBMCs), collected at new diagnosis, from a patient treated with antithyroid drugs. The receptors come from a woman in her twenties or thirties with Graves disease.

The chain combines TRBV29-1 with TRBJ2-5; D unclear. The CDR3 is made up of 11 amino acids. Trimming stripped 7 bases from V and 9 bases from J, with 15 bases between. CDR1 is SQVTM, CDR2 ANQGSEA, per germline. The CDR3 sequence: CSASHQMAQYF. In nucleotides, the CDR3 is TGCAGCGCCTCTCATCAGATGGCCCAGTACTTC.

This clonotype appeared many times. The chain employs TRBV15 and TRBJ2-1; the D gene is possibly TRBD1 (5 bases). Trimming pared 0 bases from V and 9 bases from J, leaving 6 bases between. The CDR3 has 12 amino acids. Germline V gene sequence: CDR1 LNHNV, CDR2 YYDKDF (reference sequence). CDR3 sequence (DNA): TGTGCCACCAGCAGAGATAGGGGTGAGCAGTTCTTC. Encoded protein: CATSRDRGEQFF.

This clonotype has only a few counts. The rearrangement links TRBV30 to TRBJ2-3; 8 positions agree with TRBD2. CDR3 size: 11 residues. Germline assignment: CDR1 GTSNPN and CDR2 SVGIG (reference sequence). J was trimmed by 6 bases and V by 4 bases; bases with no gene match: 0. The CDR3 nucleotides are TGTGCCTGGACTAGCGGGGATACGCAGTATTTT. Residues: CAWTSGDTQYF.

This clonotype was picked up many times. CDR3 amino acids: CASSAGQAMGYTF. The CDR3 nucleotides read TGTGCCAGCAGTGCTGGACAGGCGATGGGCTACACCTTC. The J gene is TRBJ1-2, the V gene TRBV12-3 or TRBV12-4, with TRBD1 identical over 7 bases. With V trimmed by 5 bases and J by 8 bases, 8 bases remained unmatched. The CDR3 contains 13 residues.

Of note for this clonotype: With a much larger clone just one base away, this may be a read error. This chain joins TRBV3-1 and TRBJ1-5; D uncertain. CDR1 and CDR2 (germline): LGHDT, YNNKEL (reference sequence). The CDR3 spans 16 residues. The CDR3 sequence: CASSQSLWAATQSQHF. In DNA form, the CDR3 reads TGTGCCAGCAGCCAAAGCCTGTGGGCCGCCACTCAGTCCCAGCATTTT. Full variable domain (remainder filled in from reference TRBV3-1 and TRBJ1-5): DTAVSQTPKYLVTQMGNDKSIKCEQNLGHDTMYWYKQDSKKFLKIMFSYNNKELIINETVPNRFSPKSPDKAHLNLHINSLELGDSAVYFCASSQSLWAATQSQHFGDGTRLSIL.

This clonotype was seen at least ten times. The chain uses TRBV2 and TRBJ1-6, with unresolved D. The CDR3 is made up of 15 amino acids. Germline loops: CDR1 SNHLY, CDR2 FYNNEI. V lost 6 bases and J lost 6, with 15 bases in between. The CDR3, as DNA: TGTGCCAGCAGCTCTCTTCACAGTGGTAATTCACCCCTCCACTTT. Encoded protein: CASSSLHSGNSPLHF.

The table lists this clonotype with many counts. The J gene is TRBJ2-7, the V gene TRBV29-1, with D unresolved. In germline, CDR1 is SQVTM, CDR2 ANQGSEA. The CDR3 has 11 residues. V was trimmed by 7 bases and J by 4 bases, leaving 11 bases between them. The CDR3 reads CSARLGYEQYF. The CDR3 coding sequence is TGCAGCGCCCGACTCGGATACGAGCAGTACTTC.

At least ten counts were recorded for this clonotype. V usage is TRBV20-1 and J usage is TRBJ2-7; tentative D call: TRBD2 (5 bases). The V gene lost 5 bases and the J gene lost 2 bases, with 13 bases spanning the gap. CDR3 size: 13 residues. Germline CDR1 DFQATT, CDR2 SNEGSKA (reference sequence). The chain's CDR3 is CSALSGATYEQYF. CDR3 DNA: TGCAGTGCTCTAAGCGGAGCCACCTACGAGCAGTACTTC.

In regard to this clonotype: A junction boundary mismatches the germline segment, possibly from a read error. The genes are TRBV28 and TRBJ1-3; TRBD1 aligns across 7 bases. Germline V gives CDR1 MDHEN, CDR2 SYDVKM. The CDR3 is 14 residues long. The CDR3 DNA reads as TGTGCCAGCAGGCCGGGACAGCAAAGAAACACCTTATATTTT. Translated: CASRPGQQRNTLYF. The complete variable domain, with remaining parts taken from reference TRBV28 and TRBJ1-3, reads DVKVTQSSRYLVKRTGEKVFLECVQDMDHENMFWYRQDPGLGLRLIYFSYDVKMKEKGDIPEGYSVSREKKERFSLILESASTNQTSMYLCASRPGQQRNTLYFGEGSWLTVV.

Turning to this clonotype: This sequence may be a read error, since a much larger clone differs from it by one base. The chain is built from TRBV10-3 and TRBJ2-7, with 8 bases that match TRBD2. The CDR3 length is 14 residues. The V gene's germline CDR1 is ENHRY and CDR2 SYGVKD. CDR3 nucleotide sequence: TGTACCATCTCCGCGGGAGGTATCTCCTACGAGCAGTACTTC. Its translation is CTISAGGISYEQYF.

The chain combines TRBV28 with TRBJ2-2, with D possibly matching TRBD2 (6 bases). Looked up from germline, CDR1 is MDHEN and CDR2 is SYDVKM. Trimming removed 6 bases from V and 1 base from J, with 15 bases in between. This CDR3 has 16 residues. CDR3 region: CASRSVGTGNTGELFF. For the CDR3, the DNA is TGTGCCAGCAGATCGGTAGGGACTGGGAACACCGGGGAGCTGTTTTTT.

In its sample, this clonotype was seen a few times. This rearrangement joins TRBV6-2 or TRBV6-3 to TRBJ2-7; possibly TRBD2 for D (5 bases). CDR3 size: 14 residues. Germline loops: CDR1 MNHEY, CDR2 SVGEGT. Trimming pared 5 bases from V and 0 bases from J, leaving 11 bases between. In DNA form, the CDR3 reads TGTGCCAGCAGTGACTACCACGGCTCCTACGAGCAGTACTTC. Protein: CASSDYHGSYEQYF.

The V call is TRBV6-5, the J call TRBJ2-3; D is undetermined. CDR3 length equals 14 residues. Trimming took off 4 bases at V and 6 bases at J, with 14 bases between the two ends. CDR1 and CDR2 from the germline V gene are MNHEY and SVGAGI. CDR3 DNA sequence: TGTGCCAGCAGTTCCACTCGCGGCGCGGATACGCAGTATTTT. Protein: CASSSTRGADTQYF.

This clonotype has a handful of counts. The chain has TRBV6-5 and TRBJ2-5, with 9 bases identical to TRBD1. Germline-derived CDR1 and CDR2 are MNHEY and SVGAGI. The CDR3 loop spans 15 amino acids. The V segment lost 3 bases and the J segment 9 bases; nucleotides outside the gene matches: 11. The CDR3 is CASSYRQGVPRAQYF. The CDR3, as DNA: TGTGCCAGCAGTTATAGACAGGGGGTTCCACGGGCCCAGTACTTC.